The 8 T cell receptor beta chains in this list originate from one sample, sequenced in a study of beta chain features in type 1 diabetes. No antigen has been identified for these receptors. Expressed TCRB transcripts were sequenced, since all the RNA that had been isolated was reverse transcribed. TCRdb's table, derived via immunoSEQ multiplex PCR, lists solely in-frame clones and lacks some. Of more than 100,000 clones in the sample, about 16% are singletons; the top ten hold roughly 2.5%. Study results and caveats: Within each of all four CD4+ subsets, Type 1 diabetes patients had TCRB CDR3s that were moderately but significantly shorter.

The sequencing input was central memory CD4+ T cells from blood. The receptors come from a man aged 25 to 40 with type 1 diabetes.

The chain couples TRBV4-2 to TRBJ1-2, with D unresolved. Germline CDR1 is LGHNA and CDR2 is YNFKEQ. Between the trimmed V and J ends, which lost 0 bases and 4 bases, there was a span of 6 bases. The CDR3 is 13 residues long. For the CDR3, the DNA is TGTGCCAGCAGCCAAGATCAAGGCTATGGCTACACCTTC. It specifies CASSQDQGYGYTF.

The chain links TRBV7-9 to TRBJ2-5; 10 nucleotides match TRBD2. The CDR3 sequence is 14 residues long. V dropped 3 bases and J dropped 4; count of bases not matched to a gene: 2. CDR1 is SEHNR, CDR2 FQNEAQ, per germline (reference sequence). CDR3 loop: CASSFLAGGETQYF. The CDR3 bases are TGTGCCAGCAGCTTTTTAGCGGGGGGAGAGACCCAGTACTTC.

This clone was detected a few times. The V call is TRBV29-1, the J call TRBJ2-7, with D possibly TRBD2 on 5 matching bases. The ends were cut back, 2 bases at V and 5 bases at J, with 16 bases in the middle. This CDR3 is 14 amino acids long. The germline CDR1 and CDR2 sequences are SQVTM and ANQGSEA. The CDR3 region has the DNA TGCAGCGTTGAATCCCGGGGTACCTTCGACGAGCAGTACTTC. Translation gives CSVESRGTFDEQYF.

This clone came up a few times. The chain is built from TRBV5-1 and TRBJ2-2; 12 bases are shared with TRBD2. V shed 4 bases, J shed 4 bases, and the junction held 2 bases outside the gene matches. Germline V gene sequence: CDR1 SGHRS, CDR2 YFSETQ. The CDR3 extends over 15 amino acids. The CDR3 DNA reads as TGCGCCAGCAGCCCGACTAGCGGGGGCACCGGGGAGCTGTTTTTT. Translated, it gives CASSPTSGGTGELFF.

To note about this clone: One end of the junction is discordant with germline, which a read error may explain. This chain connects TRBV7-2 to TRBJ2-3; D perhaps matches TRBD1 (6 bases). Per the germline V gene, CDR1 is SGHTA and CDR2 is FQGNSA. This CDR3 contains 13 residues. CDR3 in DNA: TGTGCCAGCAGCTTAGATTCTGGTGGTCGGGACAACTTT. Translated: CASSLDSGGRDNF.

This clone has a handful of counts. The chain uses TRBV29-1 and TRBJ1-3, with 8 nucleotides matching TRBD1. The CDR3 has 13 amino acids. The V gene end was trimmed by 6 bases and the J gene end by 4 bases; junction bases not matched to a gene: 5. The germline gives CDR1 SQVTM, CDR2 ANQGSEA. The CDR3 nucleotides read TGCAGCGTCGGACAGGGTAGAGGAAACACCATATATTTT. This translates into CSVGQGRGNTIYF.

This clone has just a few counts. The chain employs TRBV7-3 and TRBJ1-1, with D hard to call. V was trimmed by 3 bases and J by 6 bases, leaving 5 bases between them. The germline CDR1 and CDR2 sequences are SGHTA and FQGTGA. The CDR3 extends over 11 amino acids. The CDR3 is CASSLRAEAFF. CDR3 sequence (DNA): TGTGCCAGCAGCTTGAGGGCTGAAGCTTTCTTT. The whole variable domain, filled in from reference TRBV7-3 and TRBJ1-1, reads GAGVSQTPSNKVTEKGKYVELRCDPISGHTALYWYRQSLGQGPEFLIYFQGTGAADDSGLPNDRFFAVRPEGSVSTLKIQRTERGDSAVYLCASSLRAEAFFGQGTRLTVV.

This clone was found a few times. V gene TRBV29-1 combines with J gene TRBJ2-1, with D hard to call. This CDR3 is built from 13 residues. Per germline, CDR1 SQVTM and CDR2 ANQGSEA. Trimming left V 6 bases short and J 1 base short, with 10 bases between. In nucleotides, the CDR3 is TGCAGCGTCGCGACTGGTTCCTACAATGAGCAGTTCTTC. Encoded protein: CSVATGSYNEQFF.